This T cell receptor beta chain was sequenced during a study of T-cell reconstitution after alpha-beta-depleted transplantation in children. The study's findings and limits: Reportedly, alpha-beta T cells present about two months post-transplant originated from several hundred expanded clones of graft origin. High day-60 TCRbeta diversity in some patients came from surviving recipient T cells and thymic progenitors.

The J segment lost 0 bases and the V segment lost 5 bases, leaving 6 bases of the junction unmatched. Germline-derived CDR1 and CDR2 are ENHRY and SYGVKD. This CDR3 spans 15 amino acids. Details on this clonotype: The antigen is undetermined.

TCRbeta library preparation incorporated unique molecular identifiers. From the PCR reads, TCRdb called clonotypes with MiXCR, one entry per CDR3 protein. This table holds about 260,000 distinct CDR3 sequences, around 10% found once. Sequences were derived from peripheral blood, sampled 180 days after TCRalphabeta/CD19-depleted stem cell transplant. This receptor was identified in a male patient under 10 years old who had a stem cell transplant for chronic granulomatous disease, so the T cells may come from the graft donor. This rearrangement joins TRBV10-3 to TRBJ1-2; 7 positions match TRBD1. CDR3 region: CAISYPGQTNYGYTF. CDR3 coding DNA: TGTGCCATCAGTTATCCGGGACAGACTAACTATGGCTACACCTTC.